This T cell receptor beta chain is drawn from a study of cytomegalovirus exposure and HLA in healthy donors (dated by TCRdb to 2017 to 2019). A note on the overall study: An earlier analysis of roughly 630 of the donors reported roughly 300 Gb of sequence data and some 120 million unique TCR beta sequences from around 200 million T cells. An early release that covered more than 550 HLA-typed donors contained about 290 gigabases of sequencing data and around 85 million unique TCR sequences. Of the approximately 370 genotyped donors, 65% to 90% were placed in the genetic ancestry cluster associated with self-reported Caucasian donors. The study aimed to test whether cataloging public T cell receptors could reveal signatures of past pathogen exposure. Using immunosequencing, the study profiled T cell repertoires from 500 to 800 subjects and related those repertoires to cytomegalovirus serostatus. A separate validation cohort of approximately 120 different subjects was used in addition to the 666-subject first cohort. The study combined high-throughput TCR immunosequencing, statistical association of individual TCRs with disease status, and machine learning to predict cytomegalovirus infection status. A later analysis re-analyzed previously published TCR beta repertoires from about 600 donors and added high-resolution HLA genotyping to study TCR occurrence patterns. Rather than using new phenotypic data, the later analysis identified candidate immune exposures from TCR beta sequences and from how often those sequences occurred across donors. To decide whether each TCR beta V gene segment behaved as functional or pseudogenic, an earlier analysis of over 500 of the donors relied on high-throughput TCR beta sequencing. Alongside the repertoire data, information on donor age, sex, ethnicity and CMV serostatus was compiled. A later genetic analysis took genome-wide SNP genotypes for 398 of the 666 donors and used that subset as a discovery cohort. All discovery cohort repertoires had been generated using a single sequencing platform. Both class I and class II loci were covered by HLA typing, at four-digit resolution. The number of donors typed differed by locus, with roughly 620-640 for A, B, C, DRB1 and DQB1, more than 500 for DQA1, 606 for DPA1, and some 440 for DPB1. About five DR-DQ haplotypes were handled as single units for association and clustering, since linkage in the cohort was strong. Among 300 to 500 genotyped donors of the cohort, an average of roughly 230,000 unique TCR beta nucleotide sequences was sequenced per donor, of which roughly 17% were non-productive.

The library was produced with the immunoSEQ multiplex PCR assay. The multiplex PCR relied on a mix of 60 forward primers for TCR Vbeta segments and 13 reverse primers for TCR Jbeta segments. The CDR3 region of rearranged TCR beta genes was amplified from genomic DNA with a multiplex PCR assay. The amplified TCR beta libraries were sequenced on the Illumina HiSeq System as 87-base-pair reads. On the authors' methods: A later analysis tallied tens of millions of unique TCR beta chains across the 700 or so repertoires, and roughly 11 million of those chains were shared by two or more donors. To remove PCR and sequencing errors, raw reads were error-corrected and collapsed into unique sequences using a nearest-neighbor algorithm that merged closely related sequences. Alignment of CDR3 sequences to IMGT reference sequences was used to assign V, D and J gene segments. For a sequence to be retained, at least a six-nucleotide match to both a V gene segment and a J gene segment was required. Rearrangements were classified as productive when the CDR3 lacked stop codons and remained in frame with V and J, and all other rearrangements were classified as non-productive. CDR3 was defined according to IMGT convention as the region running from the second conserved V-encoded cysteine to the conserved J-encoded phenylalanine. The earlier analysis of roughly 590 of the donors excluded any sequence lacking an unambiguous match to a single V gene segment. An earlier analysis of some 610 of the donors called V segments functional above 56.7% productive rearrangements and segregating when the between-donor standard deviation exceeded 5%. A statistical classification framework was built for diagnosing cytomegalovirus status from the catalog of TCR beta chain sequences. V and J gene assignment, in a later analysis, came from comparing TCR nucleotide sequences with IMGT/GENE-DB human TR gene sequences. A later analysis assigned CDR3 sequences and most-parsimonious VDJ recombination scenarios with the TCRdist pipeline. A later analysis defined each TCR beta chain by its CDR3 amino acid sequence plus V-gene family, and excluded reads lacking a unique V-gene family. A later analysis removed 450 to 600 highly shared, low-generation-probability nucleotide sequences to deal with suspected cross-contamination and a sequencing artifact. In a later analysis, a clonal expansion index was calculated for each public chain from normalized within-repertoire ranks of inferred template counts. Generation probabilities in a later analysis came from a VDJ recombination model fitted to out-of-frame rearrangements, and those results were checked against IGoR. In a later analysis, hypergeometric tests were used to score TCR-TCR, TCR-HLA and TCR-CMV co-occurrence, with a repertoire-size bias correction applied to TCR pairs. False discovery rates were estimated in a later analysis by permuting HLA or CMV assignments 20 times. In a later analysis, co-occurring TCRs were grouped with DBSCAN, and TCRdist sequence similarity was added when clustering was performed within HLA-allele-positive subsets. Repertoires with fewer than 30,000 or more than 120,000 public chains, plus five repertoires with anomalous nucleotide sharing, were excluded from co-occurrence clustering. Here the immuneACCESS table is served through TCRdb, limited to in-frame sequences with V and J called. Missing clones are a known gap in these copies; in checked studies unresolved V genes cover under half, and the rest lacks a known reason. V and J calls and clone size are as listed in that table; D and trimming were resolved from the DNA. The sample data list under 150,000 clones, and 78% of these were observed just once. Of the sample, about 1.6% falls within the top ten clones.

Turning to this clone: It lacks a known antigen. No quality values exist for individual bases; no much larger clone is one base distant.

Study-wide findings and limitations: A total of roughly 160 TCR beta chains were listed by the study as associated with cytomegalovirus. A later analysis associated 16,951 TCR beta sequences with specific HLA alleles at a false discovery rate of 0.05. Correlated functional status among segregating V segments might be attributable to linkage disequilibrium, but an unknown experimental factor could not be ruled out. In a later genetic analysis, fewer N-insertions in productive TCRs were reported among donors in an Asian-associated ancestry cluster than the approximately 710-donor mean. Because counts were too low, some 17 rarely observed V segments, including chromosome 9 orphons, were left out of the earlier analysis of a few hundred of the donors. Cytomegalovirus status was reported to be diagnosed by the classifier with high specificity and sensitivity in both the original and validation cohorts. Some IMGT-functional V segments, including TRBV6-2 and TRBV6-3, could not be distinguished by the 87-base-pair reads and were therefore excluded. When HLA alleles, especially DR and DQ, strongly co-occurred, attributing TCR associations to individual alleles was difficult. Sequencing depth was assumed to be roughly uniform across donors in the presence/absence analyses, though that assumption may not hold. Broadly in line with IMGT annotations, most TCR beta V segments showed up in productive rearrangements about 87% or about 30% of the time in an earlier analysis of several hundred of the donors. While some public TCRs were present in many individuals, most TCR sequences turned up only very rarely across donors. A further reported finding was that TCR beta sequences accurately predicted the HLA-A and HLA-B alleles for most subjects in the first cohort. CMV serostatus was the only immune exposure information available for the cohort. According to a later analysis, parvovirus B19, influenza, CMV and Epstein-Barr virus appeared linked to several top co-occurrence clusters. According to a later analysis, most CMV-associated TCR beta chains appeared to be HLA-restricted, and the HLA associations seemed to be driven largely by CMV exposure. Three of the identified cytomegalovirus-associated TCR beta chains were confirmed in vitro to be specific for cytomegalovirus antigens. Because HLA typing was unavailable for some donors at each locus, only the typed subset was used in association tests. In a later analysis, TCR association rates were found to vary across HLA loci, with the most associated TCRs seen for DRB1 alleles and the fewest for HLA-C alleles. The authors suggested that the approach could potentially be generalized to other disease states and immunological phenotypes. An association between a missense DCLRE1C variant and V-gene and J-gene trimming of TCR beta chains was found in a later genetic analysis and replicated in an independent cohort. A cluster of highly shared sequence variants was judged likely to be a technical artifact of the sequencing pipeline. A later analysis found that HLA-associated TCR beta chains were more clonally expanded and had lower generation probabilities than equally common non-associated chains. This cohort had only TCR beta chains sequenced, and the lack of alpha or paired-chain data limited which features could be detected.

In total, 500 to 700 healthy bone marrow donors made up the cohort. At the time of sampling, every cohort member was nominally healthy, though immune exposures that went unrecorded were likely present. The donor was CMV seronegative and belonged to the group of more than 300 seronegative cohort members. Each donor provided a peripheral blood sample, and peripheral blood mononuclear cells were used for TCR beta sequencing. Genomic DNA extraction from the blood cell samples was performed with the Qiagen DNeasy Blood Extraction Kit. The CDR3 numbers 12 residues from cysteine through phenylalanine. Only the CDR3 DNA is retained, 36 bases long and in frame from the first base.

The chain employs TRBV21-1 and TRBJ2-5; no check of the table's D call, TRBD1, against the DNA was made. TRBV21-1 is annotated as a pseudogene. The sequence was collected from a woman between 18 and 29 years old in good health and CMV-seronegative. Sequenced sample: PBMCs. This receptor carries the CDR3 CASTAGEETQYF. In nucleotides, the sequence is TGTGCCAGCACGGCAGGGGAAGAGACCCAGTACTTC.